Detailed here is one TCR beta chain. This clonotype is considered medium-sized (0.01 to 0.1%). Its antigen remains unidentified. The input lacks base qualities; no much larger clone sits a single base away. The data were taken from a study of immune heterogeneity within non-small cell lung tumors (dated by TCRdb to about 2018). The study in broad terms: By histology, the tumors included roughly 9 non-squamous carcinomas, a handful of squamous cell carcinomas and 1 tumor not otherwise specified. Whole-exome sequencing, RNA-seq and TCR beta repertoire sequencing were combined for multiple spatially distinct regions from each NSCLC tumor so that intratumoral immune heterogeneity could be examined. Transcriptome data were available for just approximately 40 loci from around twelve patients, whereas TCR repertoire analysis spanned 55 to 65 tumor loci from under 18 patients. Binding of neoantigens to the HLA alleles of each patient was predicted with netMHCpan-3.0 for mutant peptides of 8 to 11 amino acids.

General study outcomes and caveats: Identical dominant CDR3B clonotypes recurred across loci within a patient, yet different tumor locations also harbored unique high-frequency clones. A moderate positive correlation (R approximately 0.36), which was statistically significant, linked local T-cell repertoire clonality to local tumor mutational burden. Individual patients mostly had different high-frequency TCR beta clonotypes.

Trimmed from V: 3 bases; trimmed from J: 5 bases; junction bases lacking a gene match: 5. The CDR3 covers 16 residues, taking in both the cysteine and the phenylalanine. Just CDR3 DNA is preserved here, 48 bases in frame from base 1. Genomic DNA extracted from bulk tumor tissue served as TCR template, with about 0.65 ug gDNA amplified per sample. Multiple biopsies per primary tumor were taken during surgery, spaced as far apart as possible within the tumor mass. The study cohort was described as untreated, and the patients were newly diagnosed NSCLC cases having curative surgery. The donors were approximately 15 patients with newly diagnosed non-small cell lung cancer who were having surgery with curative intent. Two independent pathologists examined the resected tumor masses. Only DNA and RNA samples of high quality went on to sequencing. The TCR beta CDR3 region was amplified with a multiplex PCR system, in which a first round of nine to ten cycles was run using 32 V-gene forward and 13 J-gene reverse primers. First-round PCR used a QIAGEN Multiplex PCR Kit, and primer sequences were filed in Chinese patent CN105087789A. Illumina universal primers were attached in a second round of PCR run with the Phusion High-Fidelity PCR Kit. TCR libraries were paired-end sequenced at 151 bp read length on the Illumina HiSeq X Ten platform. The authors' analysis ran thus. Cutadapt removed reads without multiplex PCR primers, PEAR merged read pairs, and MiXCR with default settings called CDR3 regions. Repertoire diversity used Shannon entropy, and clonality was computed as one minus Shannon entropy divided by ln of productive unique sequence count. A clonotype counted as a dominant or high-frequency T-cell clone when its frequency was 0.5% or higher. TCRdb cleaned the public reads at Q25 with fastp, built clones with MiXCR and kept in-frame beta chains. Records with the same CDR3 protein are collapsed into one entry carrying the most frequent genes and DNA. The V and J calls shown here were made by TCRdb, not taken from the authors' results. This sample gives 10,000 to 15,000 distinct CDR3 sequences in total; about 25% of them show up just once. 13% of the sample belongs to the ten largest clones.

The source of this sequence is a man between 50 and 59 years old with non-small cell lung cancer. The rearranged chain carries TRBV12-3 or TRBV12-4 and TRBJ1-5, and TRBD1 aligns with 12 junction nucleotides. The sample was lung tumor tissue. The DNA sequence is TGTGCCAGCAGTTTGGCCGGGACAGGGGGCGATCAGCCCCAGCATTTT. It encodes CASSLAGTGGDQPQHF.